The clone carrying this T cell receptor beta chain appeared a few times. What it binds is not known. The data belong to a study of beta chain features in type 1 diabetes. General study findings and limits: Significant though moderate, a shortening of TCRB CDR3s appeared in all four CD4+ subsets of Type 1 diabetes patients. Patients showed naive, central memory and Treg TCRB repertoires that appeared more similar than those of healthy donors. PCR could preferentially amplify shorter templates, alike in patients and controls.

Each population that was sorted was more than 98% pure. cDNA synthesis used the whole RNA isolate, giving expressed TCRB sequences. Method: immunoSEQ multiplex PCR; TCRdb's copy keeps in-frame clones and lacks some. Of about 660,000 clones listed, over 13% are singletons. The sequenced sample consisted of naive CD4+ T cells from blood. The origin of this receptor is a young man with type 1 diabetes.

The CDR3 protein is CASSQSSDRRPRSYEQYF. CDR3 DNA sequence: TGTGCCAGCAGCCAATCCTCTGACAGGCGTCCTAGATCCTACGAGCAGTACTTC. The chain is built from TRBV14 and TRBJ2-7; tentatively, D is TRBD1 (6 bases). Trimming shortened V by 2 bases and J by 1 base, and 21 bases separated the two germline ends. This CDR3 contains 18 residues. Germline V lookup: CDR1 SGHDN, CDR2 FVKESK.